The next 7 T cell receptor beta chains were all read from a single sample in a study of blood T cell repertoires in COVID-19. Only in-frame clones appear in the TCRdb table, and some are missing; sequencing was by immunoSEQ multiplex PCR. The data show 180,000 or so clones, about 91% seen once. The sample comprised peripheral blood. The receptors derive from a woman in her 30s with acute or convalescent COVID-19.

The chain links TRBV6-5 to TRBJ2-3, with TRBD1 as a possible D gene (6 bases). Per the germline V gene, CDR1 is MNHEY and CDR2 is SVGAGI. The germline V and J ends were trimmed by 6 bases and 6 bases, with 16 bases remaining between them. The CDR3 spans 14 residues. The DNA of the CDR3 is TGTGCCAGCAGACACATATCCCAGGGGGATACGCAGTATTTT. Translation: CASRHISQGDTQYF.

The gene calls are TRBV7-2 and TRBJ1-1; D gene uncertain. CDR1 is SGHTA and CDR2 is FQGNSA in the germline V gene. The germline V and J ends were trimmed by 5 bases and 3 bases, with 4 bases remaining between them. The CDR3 covers 11 residues. The chain's CDR3 is CASSPYTEAFF. CDR3 DNA sequence: TGTGCCAGCAGCCCATACACTGAAGCTTTCTTT.

The rearrangement uses TRBV11-2 and TRBJ2-5; the match to TRBD2 covers 12 bases. CDR1 is SGHAT and CDR2 is FQNNGV in the germline V gene. V was pared by 8 bases and J by 3 bases, with 10 bases of the junction left unmatched. The CDR3 sequence is 16 residues long. The CDR3 DNA reads TGTGCCAGCGGCTGGCTAGCGGGAGGGGAAGAAGAGACCCAGTACTTC. This codes for CASGWLAGGEEETQYF.

V gene TRBV12-3 or TRBV12-4 combines with J gene TRBJ1-6; D gene unclear. This CDR3 spans 13 amino acids. With 5 bases removed from V and 4 bases from J, the gap between germline ends came to 6 bases. In DNA, the CDR3 is TGTGCCAGCAGTCCCCAGTATAATTCACCCCTCCACTTT. Its translation is CASSPQYNSPLHF.

CDR3 loop: CASSLGFEQPQHF. The CDR3 nucleotides read TGCGCCAGCAGCTTGGGTTTCGAGCAGCCCCAGCATTTT. The chain links TRBV5-1 to TRBJ1-5; D remains unclear. The germline gives CDR1 SGHRS, CDR2 YFSETQ. V lost 0 bases, J lost 7 bases, and 8 bases lay in between. The CDR3 has 13 amino acids.

The chain joins TRBV30 to TRBJ1-3; no clear D gene. V shed 1 base and J shed 0 bases, with 7 bases lying between them. This CDR3 is 14 amino acids long. CDR1 is GTSNPN, CDR2 SVGIG, per germline (reference sequence). The CDR3 bases are TGTGCCTGGAGTGGGGCCGTCTCTGGAAACACCATATATTTT. Protein sequence: CAWSGAVSGNTIYF.

Turning to this clone: Other DNA sequences in the sample encode the same CDR3. V is TRBV9 and J is TRBJ2-2; tentatively, D is TRBD2 (5 bases). CDR1 is SGDLS, CDR2 YYNGEE, per germline. CDR3 length equals 13 residues. V gave up 1 base and J gave up 5 bases, with 6 bases separating them. The CDR3 region is CASSVTGTGELFF. CDR3 bases: TGTGCCAGCAGCGTAACGGGAACCGGGGAGCTGTTTTTT.